These 32 T cell receptor beta chains were sequenced from one sample in a study of early T cells in non-severe SARS-CoV-2 infection. TCRdb reprocessed the 5' RACE reads with MiXCR, giving one entry per CDR3 protein. The data hold fewer than 75,000 distinct CDR3 sequences, with around 20% observed a single time. The material sequenced was whole blood, taken at baseline. These receptors all come from an adult who was a healthcare worker with PCR-confirmed SARS-CoV-2 infection or an uninfected control (not recorded which).

This clonotype was counted a few times. The chain employs TRBV7-2 and TRBJ2-3, with 15 bases identical to TRBD2. Unmatched junction bases numbered 10, after V lost 8 bases and J lost 1 base. The CDR3 has 18 amino acids. Germline CDR1 is SGHTA and CDR2 is FQGNSA. The CDR3 region has the DNA TGTGCCAGCGTCTCCCCGGGACTAGCGGGAGGACGCACAGATACGCAGTATTTT. Translating gives CASVSPGLAGGRTDTQYF.

The chain carries TRBV2 and TRBJ2-3, with 8 bases that match TRBD1. The CDR3 covers 13 residues. Germline-derived CDR1 and CDR2 are SNHLY and FYNNEI. J was trimmed by 3 bases and V by 9 bases; bases with no gene match: 5. CDR3: CASETGDTDTQYF. CDR3 bases: TGTGCCAGTGAGACAGGGGATACAGATACGCAGTATTTT.

This clonotype was observed a handful of times. The genes are TRBV10-3 and TRBJ1-5; D gene ambiguous. Germline V gene lookup returns CDR1 ENHRY and CDR2 SYGVKD. V was shortened by 10 bases and J by 0 bases, with 10 bases between the two germline ends. The CDR3 covers 13 residues. In DNA, the CDR3 is TGTGCCACCTTAAGAACTAGCAATCAGCCCCAGCATTTT. This encodes CATLRTSNQPQHF.

There are a few counts of this clonotype. The chain couples TRBV10-2 to TRBJ2-7, with TRBD2 matching over 8 bases. The CDR3 covers 12 residues. Losses at the gene ends were 8 bases for V and 4 bases for J; bases not matched to a gene: 4. CDR1 is WSHSY, CDR2 SAAADI, per germline. The CDR3 here is CASRGGGYEQYF. The DNA of the CDR3 is TGCGCCAGCCGGGGGGGTGGATACGAGCAGTACTTC.

This clonotype turned up a few times. This chain connects TRBV7-6 to TRBJ2-6; unclear D gene. From germline, CDR1 is SGHVS and CDR2 FNYEAQ. The CDR3 contains 16 residues. The V end was cut by 0 bases, the J end by 0 bases, with 6 bases between. For the CDR3, the DNA is TGTGCCAGCAGCTTAGCGTCGAGCTCTGGGGCCAACGTCCTGACTTTC. As protein: CASSLASSSGANVLTF.

This clonotype was counted ten times or more. The rearrangement uses TRBV10-3 and TRBJ2-3; D is unresolved. The germline V and J ends were trimmed by 4 bases and 3 bases, with 17 bases remaining between them. CDR1 and CDR2 from the germline V gene are ENHRY and SYGVKD. CDR3 length: 16 residues. The CDR3 region has the DNA TGTGCCATCAGTGCATCCAAGCGCGCGCAGACAGATACGCAGTATTTT. Translation: CAISASKRAQTDTQYF.

The chain links TRBV19 to TRBJ1-2, with TRBD1 as a possible D gene (5 bases). V dropped 6 bases and J dropped 4 bases, with 18 bases sitting between them. Germline CDR1 is LNHDA and CDR2 is SQIVND (reference sequence). The CDR3 is 15 amino acids. Here the CDR3 reads CASREPGREGYGYTF. Written as DNA, the CDR3 is TGTGCCAGTAGAGAACCGGGACGGGAAGGCTATGGCTACACCTTC.

This clonotype was detected a few times. DNA of the CDR3: TGTGCCAGCAGCCAGCTTGGGGAAAAACTGTTTTTT. It is translated as CASSQLGEKLFF. The chain combines TRBV4-2 with TRBJ1-4, with unresolved D. V lost 3 bases and J lost 8, with 7 bases in between. Germline V gene lookup returns CDR1 LGHNA and CDR2 YNFKEQ. CDR3 length: 12 residues.

The V gene is TRBV9, the J gene TRBJ2-7; D ambiguous. The CDR3 totals 16 residues. The V gene lost 0 bases and the J gene lost 3 bases, with 16 bases spanning the gap. CDR1 and CDR2 (germline): SGDLS, YYNGEE. CDR3 coding DNA: TGTGCCAGCAGCGTAGGTCTGGCAACGGCCAACTACGAGCAGTACTTC. As protein: CASSVGLATANYEQYF.

This clonotype was found a few times. CDR3 DNA: TGTGCCAGCAGCTCCGAGAGGAACACTGAAGCTTTCTTT. It is translated as CASSSERNTEAFF. The chain has TRBV7-8 and TRBJ1-1; D remains unclear. Germline-derived CDR1 and CDR2 are SGHVS and FQNEAQ. V was trimmed by 4 bases and J by 1 base, leaving 7 bases between them. The CDR3 spans 13 residues.

This clonotype was detected a few times. This chain uses TRBV7-2 with TRBJ2-7, with 9 bases matching TRBD1. The J segment lost 3 bases and the V segment lost 5 bases, leaving 8 bases of the junction unmatched. The CDR3 totals 15 residues. Looked up from germline, CDR1 is SGHTA and CDR2 is FQGNSA. Here the CDR3 DNA reads TGTGCCAGCAGCCCGCCGGGACAGGGCAACTACGAGCAGTACTTC. Translated: CASSPPGQGNYEQYF.

This chain uses TRBV3-1 with TRBJ2-7; D perhaps matches TRBD1 (6 bases). Looked up from germline, CDR1 is LGHDT and CDR2 is YNNKEL (reference sequence). The CDR3 covers 14 residues. Trimming cost V 2 bases and J 6 bases, with 14 bases left between them. The DNA of the CDR3 is TGTGCCAGCAGCCAAACAGGGTTATCGGCCGAGCAGTACTTC. Translating gives CASSQTGLSAEQYF.

This clonotype was seen a few times. The genes are TRBV11-2 and TRBJ1-1, with unresolved D. CDR1 is SGHAT, CDR2 FQNNGV, per germline. Trimming cost V 5 bases and J 3 bases, with 13 bases left between them. CDR3 size: 14 residues. CDR3 region: CASSVRASDTEAFF. The CDR3 coding sequence is TGTGCCAGCAGCGTGAGGGCCAGTGACACTGAAGCTTTCTTT.

This rearrangement joins TRBV12-3 or TRBV12-4 to TRBJ2-5, with D possibly being TRBD1 or TRBD2 (6 bases each). The CDR3 loop spans 15 amino acids. V dropped 4 bases and J dropped 2 bases, with 14 bases sitting between them. CDR3 sequence (DNA): TGTGCCAGCAGTTCTACTCGGAGGGGGCAAGAGACCCAGTACTTC. It translates to CASSSTRRGQETQYF.

This clonotype was seen only a few times. The genes are TRBV7-2 and TRBJ2-7; D is unclear. Germline lookup yields CDR1 SGHTA and CDR2 FQGNSA. The germline V and J ends were trimmed by 0 bases and 0 bases, with 9 bases remaining between them. The CDR3 contains 15 residues. The CDR3 region has the DNA TGTGCCAGCAGCTTAGCGTTCGGTAGCTCCTACGAGCAGTACTTC. This gives the protein CASSLAFGSSYEQYF.

The chain uses TRBV12-3 or TRBV12-4 and TRBJ2-7, with 8 bases aligning to TRBD1. The CDR3 spans 14 residues. Germline trimming cut 2 bases from V and 5 bases from J; bases unmatched to any gene: 5. The CDR3 DNA is TGTGCCAGCAGTTTAAGGCAGGGGGCCCACGAGCAGTACTTC. This translates into CASSLRQGAHEQYF.

The V and J genes are TRBV10-3 and TRBJ2-1; 7 positions match TRBD2. The CDR3 is 15 residues long. V gave up 5 bases and J gave up 8 bases; unmatched junction bases: 12. The germline CDR1 and CDR2 sequences are ENHRY and SYGVKD. The CDR3 sequence is CAISPGREGTDEQFF. The CDR3 coding sequence is TGTGCCATCAGTCCCGGTAGGGAGGGCACGGATGAGCAGTTCTTC.

This clonotype has more than one count but fewer than ten. V is TRBV10-3 and J is TRBJ2-7; perhaps TRBD1 as D (6 bases). There are 13 residues in the CDR3. The germline V and J ends were trimmed by 4 bases and 1 base, with 8 bases remaining between them. The germline V gene has CDR1 ENHRY and CDR2 SYGVKD. The CDR3: CAISVGQSYEQYF. For the CDR3, the DNA is TGTGCCATCAGTGTCGGACAGTCCTACGAGCAGTACTTC.

This clonotype was counted a few times. CDR3: CASSLGLGGSDYEQYF. CDR3 DNA: TGCGCCAGCAGCTTGGGGCTGGGGGGATCAGACTACGAGCAGTACTTC. The chain links TRBV5-1 to TRBJ2-7; D may be TRBD2 (6 bases). Germline CDR1 reads SGHRS; CDR2 reads YFSETQ. Trimming cost V 0 bases and J 3 bases, with 16 bases left between them. There are 16 residues in the CDR3.

This clonotype was counted ten times or more. The chain is built from TRBV12-3 or TRBV12-4 and TRBJ1-5, with 9 bases identical to TRBD1. The CDR3 loop spans 15 amino acids. The V gene end was trimmed by 2 bases and the J gene end by 6 bases; junction bases not matched to a gene: 5. The CDR3 DNA reads TGTGCCAGCAGTTTAACGGACAGGGGACGTCAGCCCCAGCATTTT. Translating gives CASSLTDRGRQPQHF.

This clonotype was counted a few times. The chain joins TRBV7-9 to TRBJ2-3; D unresolved. There are 13 residues in the CDR3. With 5 bases removed from V and 0 bases from J, the gap between germline ends came to 6 bases. Germline V CDR1 and CDR2: SEHNR, FQNEAQ (reference sequence). The CDR3, as DNA: TGTGCCAGCAGCCACGGGAGCACAGATACGCAGTATTTT. The encoded protein is CASSHGSTDTQYF. Full variable domain (remainder filled in from reference TRBV7-9 and TRBJ2-3): DTGVSQNPRHKITKRGQNVTFRCDPISEHNRLYWYRQTLGQGPEFLTYFQNEAQLEKSRLLSDRFSAERPKGSFSTLEIQRTEQGDSAMYLCASSHGSTDTQYFGPGTRLTVL.

This clonotype was found a few times. The CDR3 nucleotides read TGTGCCAGCAACAAACCGGGACAGGGGGATAGTAATGAGCAGTTCTTC. Its translation: CASNKPGQGDSNEQFF. The chain employs TRBV7-9 and TRBJ2-1, with 11 bases identical to TRBD1. The CDR3 totals 16 residues. V lost 7 bases and J lost 7; bases outside the gene matches: 12. Germline CDR1 and CDR2: SEHNR and FQNEAQ (reference sequence). Together with reference TRBV7-9 and TRBJ2-1, the CDR3 gives the full variable domain: DTGVSQNPRHKITKRGQNVTFRCDPISEHNRLYWYRQTLGQGPEFLTYFQNEAQLEKSRLLSDRFSAERPKGSFSTLEIQRTEQGDSAMYLCASNKPGQGDSNEQFFGPGTRLTVL.

The chain joins TRBV11-2 to TRBJ2-3; tentatively, D is TRBD1 (6 bases). V shed 7 bases and J shed 1 base, with 12 bases lying between them. Per the germline V gene, CDR1 is SGHAT and CDR2 is FQNNGV. The CDR3 extends over 14 amino acids. CDR3 protein: CASTRGLGTDTQYF. The CDR3, as DNA: TGTGCCAGCACCAGGGGTTTGGGCACAGATACGCAGTATTTT.

The genes are TRBV5-6 and TRBJ1-2; D is unresolved. CDR1 is SGHDT, CDR2 YYEEEE, per germline. V was shortened by 1 base and J by 3 bases, with 4 bases between the two germline ends. There are 12 residues in the CDR3. CDR3 region: CASSLLYYGYTF. For the CDR3, the DNA is TGTGCCAGCAGCTTGCTGTACTATGGCTACACCTTC.

The chain is built from TRBV29-1 and TRBJ1-1; TRBD1 matches at 7 bases. The junction had 13 bases not matched to a gene; V was cut back by 8 bases and J by 4 bases. This CDR3 spans 14 amino acids. Germline V gene sequence: CDR1 SQVTM, CDR2 ANQGSEA. The CDR3, as DNA: TGCAGCTCCCGTTCAAGGGGGCCTGGCACTGAAGCTTTCTTT. It is translated as CSSRSRGPGTEAFF. Variable domain in full (rest from reference TRBV29-1 and TRBJ1-1): SAVISQKPSRDICQRGTSLTIQCQVDSQVTMMFWYRQQPGQSLTLIATANQGSEATYESGFVIDKFPISRPNLTFSTLTVSNMSPEDSSIYLCSSRSRGPGTEAFFGQGTRLTVV.

The V and J genes are TRBV19 and TRBJ2-2; weak D call: TRBD2 (5 bases). Germline CDR1 reads LNHDA; CDR2 reads SQIVND (reference sequence). There are 12 residues in the CDR3. V was pared by 4 bases and J by 7 bases, with 7 bases between. CDR3: CASSTGYGELFF. The CDR3 DNA follows: TGTGCCAGTAGTACGGGATACGGGGAGCTGTTTTTT. Complete variable domain (other parts from reference TRBV19 and TRBJ2-2): DGGITQSPKYLFRKEGQNVTLSCEQNLNHDAMYWYRQDPGQGLRLIYYSQIVNDFQKGDIAEGYSVSREKKESFPLTVTSAQKNPTAFYLCASSTGYGELFFGEGSRLTVL.

The rearrangement links TRBV5-1 to TRBJ2-3; D remains unclear. In germline, CDR1 is SGHRS, CDR2 YFSETQ. Trimming removed 2 bases at V and 0 bases at J, with 10 bases between. The CDR3 consists of 15 residues. The CDR3 loop reads CASSFYGISTDTQYF. The CDR3 nucleotides are TGCGCCAGCAGCTTCTATGGGATTAGCACAGATACGCAGTATTTT.

In its sample, this clonotype was seen a few times. The chain has TRBV6-2 or TRBV6-3 and TRBJ1-5; 7 bases align to TRBD1. This CDR3 has 17 residues. V gave up 1 base and J gave up 3 bases; unmatched junction bases: 9. The germline gives CDR1 MNHEY, CDR2 SVGEGT. DNA of the CDR3: TGTGCCAGCAGTTACTATCTCGGTGACAGGGCCAATCAGCCCCAGCATTTT. Amino acids: CASSYYLGDRANQPQHF.

This clonotype was found a few times. The V call is TRBV5-6, the J call TRBJ1-4; no firm D call. V dropped 2 bases and J dropped 12 bases, with 8 bases sitting between them. Germline V CDR1 and CDR2: SGHDT, YYEEEE. This CDR3 is 11 amino acids long. In DNA, the CDR3 is TGTGCCAGCAGCTTATCAGAAGAACTGTTTTTT. The encoded protein is CASSLSEELFF.

This clonotype was recorded a few times. V is TRBV11-2 and J is TRBJ1-2, with D hard to call. Germline CDR1 is SGHAT and CDR2 is FQNNGV. V lost 4 bases, J lost 4 bases, and 13 bases lay in between. CDR3 size: 14 residues. The DNA for the CDR3 is TGTGCCAGCAGCTCCCGGTCGTTTCGCTATGGCTACACCTTC. Its protein product is CASSSRSFRYGYTF.

This chain joins TRBV27 and TRBJ1-2; weak D call: TRBD1 (6 bases). CDR1 MNHEY and CDR2 SMNVEV come from the germline V gene (reference sequence). CDR3 size: 13 residues. Trimming stripped 8 bases from V and 5 bases from J, with 15 bases between. The CDR3 sequence is CASSTGAGYGYTF. The DNA for the CDR3 is TGTGCCAGCTCCACGGGGGCGGGATATGGCTACACCTTC.

This chain joins TRBV2 and TRBJ1-1; D gene unclear. The V and J ends lost 3 bases and 7 bases respectively, with 12 bases between them. The V gene's germline CDR1 is SNHLY and CDR2 FYNNEI. This CDR3 spans 13 amino acids. The CDR3 region is CASSDPILNEAFF. CDR3 DNA: TGTGCCAGCAGTGACCCGATATTAAATGAAGCTTTCTTT.